Below, 3 T cell receptor beta chains from the same sample are listed, as sequenced in a study of blood T cells in healthy people across ages. A second PCR of about 6 to 12 cycles used a sample-barcoded 5' primer and a J-beta primer mix. TCRdb reprocessed the 5' RACE reads via MiXCR and lists one record per CDR3 protein. The data show 710,000 or so distinct CDR3 sequences, around a fifth seen once. The sequencing sample was made of blood. The receptors were sampled from a man aged 65 to 85 in good health.

The chain links TRBV20-1 to TRBJ1-2, with TRBD1 matching over 10 bases. The germline V gene encodes CDR1 DFQATT and CDR2 SNEGSKA (reference sequence). There are 12 residues in the CDR3. V gave up 6 bases and J gave up 7 bases; unmatched junction bases: 5. The CDR3 loop reads CSAPTGGVGYTF. The CDR3 bases are TGCAGTGCCCCGACAGGGGGCGTTGGCTACACCTTC.

This clonotype showed up just a few times. The chain recombines TRBV7-9 with TRBJ2-5; D perhaps matches TRBD1 (6 bases). Between the trimmed V and J ends, which lost 1 base and 5 bases, there was a span of 11 bases. The CDR3 is 14 residues long. CDR1 is SEHNR and CDR2 is FQNEAQ in the germline V gene (reference sequence). CDR3 nucleotides: TGTGCCAGCAGCTTAGTACAGGGTTCGGAGACCCAGTACTTC. Protein product: CASSLVQGSETQYF.

This clonotype was detected a few times. The chain links TRBV7-9 to TRBJ1-1; D gene unclear. CDR1 and CDR2 (germline): SEHNR, FQNEAQ (reference sequence). The CDR3 totals 14 residues. V was shortened by 4 bases and J by 0 bases, with 9 bases between the two germline ends. Here the CDR3 reads CASSSRNLNTEAFF. The CDR3 DNA sequence: TGTGCCAGCAGCTCCCGGAACTTGAACACTGAAGCTTTCTTT.